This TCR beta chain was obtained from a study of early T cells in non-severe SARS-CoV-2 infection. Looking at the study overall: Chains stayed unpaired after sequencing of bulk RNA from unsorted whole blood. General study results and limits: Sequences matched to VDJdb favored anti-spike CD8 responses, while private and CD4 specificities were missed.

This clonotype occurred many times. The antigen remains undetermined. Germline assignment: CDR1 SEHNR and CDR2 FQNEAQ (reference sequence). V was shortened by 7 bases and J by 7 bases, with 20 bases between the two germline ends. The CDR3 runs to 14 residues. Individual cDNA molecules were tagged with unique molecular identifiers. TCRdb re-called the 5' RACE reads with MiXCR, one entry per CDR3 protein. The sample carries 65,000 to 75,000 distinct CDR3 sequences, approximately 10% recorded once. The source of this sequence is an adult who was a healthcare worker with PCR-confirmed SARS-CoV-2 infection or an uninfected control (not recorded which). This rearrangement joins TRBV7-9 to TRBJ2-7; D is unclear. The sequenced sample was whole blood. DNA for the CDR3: TGTGCCAGCACCACCTCGGCCTGGGCAGGAGAGCAGTACTTC. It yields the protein CASTTSAWAGEQYF.